The 24 T cell receptor beta chains reported below all come from one sample, sequenced in a study of ipilimumab plus nivolumab after autologous stem cell transplantation. The repertoire was sequenced with immunoSEQ multiplex PCR; TCRdb's copy has only in-frame clones and lacks some. The profile shows around 10,000 clones, 67% of them singletons. Here the sequenced sample was PBMCs, taken in a trial of ipilimumab plus nivolumab as post-transplant consolidation. Receptors originate from a female donor with multiple myeloma.

The rearrangement joins TRBV11-3 to TRBJ2-7; the D gene is possibly TRBD2 (6 bases). This CDR3 has 15 amino acids. Germline V gives CDR1 SGHNT, CDR2 YENEEA. Trimming took off 2 bases at V and 0 bases at J, with 11 bases between the two ends. DNA of the CDR3: TGTGCCAGCAGCTTAAGGAGGGATAACTCCTACGAGCAGTACTTC. Translated: CASSLRRDNSYEQYF.

This chain links TRBV5-1 with TRBJ2-7; 7 nucleotides align to TRBD1. The CDR3 runs 15 residues. The V gene's germline CDR1 is SGHRS and CDR2 YFSETQ. After removal of 2 bases from V and 3 bases from J, the junction contained 8 bases not matched to a gene. The CDR3 loop reads CASSLAGTAFYEQYF. In DNA form, the CDR3 reads TGCGCCAGCAGCTTAGCTGGGACAGCTTTCTACGAGCAGTACTTC. Based on the CDR3 plus reference TRBV5-1 and TRBJ2-7, the full variable domain is KAGVTQTPRYLIKTRGQQVTLSCSPISGHRSVSWYQQTPGQGLQFLFEYFSETQRNKGNFPGRFSGRQFSNSRSEMNVSTLELGDSALYLCASSLAGTAFYEQYFGPGTRLTVT.

The rearrangement joins TRBV27 to TRBJ2-1; 10 nucleotides line up with TRBD2. The CDR3 is 15 residues long. V lost 6 bases to trimming and J lost 0 bases; unmatched junction nucleotides: 2. Germline values: CDR1 MNHEY, CDR2 SMNVEV (reference sequence). Here the CDR3 DNA reads TGTGCCAGCAGGTCTAGCGGGAGCTCCTACAATGAGCAGTTCTTC. It translates to CASRSSGSSYNEQFF.

This clone came up a few times. The chain is built from TRBV27 and TRBJ1-6; the D is unclear. The V gene lost 2 bases and the J gene lost 9 bases, with 5 bases spanning the gap. The CDR3 totals 12 residues. Germline V gene sequence: CDR1 MNHEY, CDR2 SMNVEV (reference sequence). The CDR3, as DNA: TGTGCCAGCAGTTTACCTAGTTCACCCCTCCACTTT. It translates to CASSLPSSPLHF.

The genes are TRBV6-5 and TRBJ1-4, with 7 positions matching TRBD1. The V gene's germline CDR1 is MNHEY and CDR2 SVGAGI. The CDR3 runs to 15 residues. With 6 bases clipped from V and 0 bases from J, the junction kept 4 bases outside the gene matches. CDR3 in DNA: TGTGCCAGCAGACCTGGGACAGCAACTAATGAAAAACTGTTTTTT. Translated, it gives CASRPGTATNEKLFF.

The V and J genes are TRBV5-4 and TRBJ1-1; D call uncertain. The CDR3 extends over 15 amino acids. Germline V gives CDR1 SGHNT, CDR2 YYREEE (reference sequence). The V and J ends lost 0 bases and 3 bases respectively, with 12 bases between them. CDR3 nucleotide sequence: TGTGCCAGCAGCTTGGAGGCAGGCGGGTACACTGAAGCTTTCTTT. Amino acids: CASSLEAGGYTEAFF.

The chain has TRBV7-3 and TRBJ2-2, with D perhaps assigned TRBD1 or TRBD2 (6 bases each). Germline V lookup: CDR1 SGHTA, CDR2 FQGTGA. This CDR3 spans 15 amino acids. The V end lost 4 bases, the J end lost 6 bases, and 15 bases lay between the germline ends. The CDR3 is CASSSNGGIAGELFF. In DNA, the CDR3 is TGTGCCAGCAGCTCTAACGGGGGCATCGCCGGGGAGCTGTTTTTT.

This clone has only a few counts. The DNA for the CDR3 is TGTGCCAGCAGCTTAGGTAGCGGGAGGACAGATACGCAGTATTTT. This translates into CASSLGSGRTDTQYF. The chain employs TRBV11-3 and TRBJ2-3, with 10 bases lining up with TRBD2. Germline V gives CDR1 SGHNT, CDR2 YENEEA. This CDR3 has 15 residues. Trimming took 1 base from V and 3 from J; bases not matched to a gene: 1.

This chain connects TRBV7-8 to TRBJ2-4; D may be TRBD2 (6 bases). This CDR3 has 15 residues. Germline CDR1 reads SGHVS; CDR2 reads FQNEAQ. The V end was cut by 6 bases, the J end by 1 base, with 13 bases between. For the CDR3, the DNA is TGTGCCAGCAGGGCCGGGACTCAGGCCAAAAACATTCAGTACTTC. Protein sequence: CASRAGTQAKNIQYF.

The chain couples TRBV28 to TRBJ2-4, with 7 bases identical to TRBD2. The CDR3 has 17 amino acids. The V gene's germline CDR1 is MDHEN and CDR2 SYDVKM. V trimming: 3 bases; J trimming: 2 bases; junction bases outside the gene matches: 10. In DNA, the CDR3 is TGTGCCAGCAGTTTTTCTTCCGGGAGGCCGCCCAAAAACATTCAGTACTTC. Encoded protein: CASSFSSGRPPKNIQYF.

The rearrangement uses TRBV7-3 and TRBJ2-3; D ambiguous. Trimming took 5 bases from V and 0 from J, leaving 12 bases between them. Germline assignment: CDR1 SGHTA and CDR2 FQGTGA. The CDR3 consists of 15 residues. The CDR3 is CASSPQEYSTDTQYF. CDR3 bases: TGTGCCAGCAGCCCGCAGGAATATAGCACAGATACGCAGTATTTT.

This chain links TRBV5-1 with TRBJ2-3; 13 positions match TRBD2. J gave up 3 bases and V 0 bases, and 4 bases lay outside the gene matches. CDR3 size: 17 residues. Germline lookup yields CDR1 SGHRS and CDR2 YFSETQ. CDR3 residues: CASSLGTSGSTTDTQYF. The DNA of the CDR3 is TGCGCCAGCAGCTTGGGGACTAGCGGGAGTACTACAGATACGCAGTATTTT.

This clone was counted only a few times. The gene calls are TRBV7-9 and TRBJ2-7, with D hard to call. CDR1 is SEHNR, CDR2 FQNEAQ, per germline (reference sequence). V was pared by 7 bases and J by 2 bases, with 9 bases between. CDR3 size: 12 residues. CDR3: CASTSGPYEQYF. CDR3 sequence (DNA): TGTGCCAGCACCTCCGGCCCCTACGAGCAGTACTTC.

A few counts support this clone. The rearrangement uses TRBV19 and TRBJ2-2, with TRBD1 identical over 10 bases. With 3 bases clipped from V and 7 bases from J, the junction kept 14 bases outside the gene matches. This CDR3 is 18 amino acids long. Germline CDR1 and CDR2: LNHDA and SQIVND (reference sequence). DNA of the CDR3: TGTGCCAGTAGTATGGGGACAGGGGCCCTCGTCGTTAACGGGGAGCTGTTTTTT. It yields the protein CASSMGTGALVVNGELFF.

V is TRBV29-1 and J is TRBJ2-7; D gene unclear. V was clipped by 5 bases and J by 0 bases, with 8 bases between them. Germline assignment: CDR1 SQVTM and CDR2 ANQGSEA. The CDR3 consists of 12 residues. The CDR3 nucleotides read TGCAGCGTTAAACAGACCTCCTACGAGCAGTACTTC. Translating gives CSVKQTSYEQYF.

The chain recombines TRBV4-3 with TRBJ1-3, with D unclear. With 1 base removed from V and 1 base from J, the gap between germline ends came to 11 bases. Germline CDR1 LGHNA, CDR2 YSLEER. The CDR3 spans 16 residues. The CDR3 nucleotides read TGCGCCAGCAGCCAAGTCTTCGGTGGATCTGGAAACACCATATATTTT. Encoded protein: CASSQVFGGSGNTIYF.

This clone was found a few times. This chain connects TRBV29-1 to TRBJ1-1, with a weak D call TRBD1 (5 bases). Trimming stripped 3 bases from V and 3 bases from J, with 11 bases between. Germline V gene sequence: CDR1 SQVTM, CDR2 ANQGSEA. This CDR3 is built from 13 residues. In DNA form, the CDR3 reads TGCAGCGTTGAGGTAACGGGGGACACTGAAGCTTTCTTT. Translated: CSVEVTGDTEAFF.

The chain employs TRBV28 and TRBJ2-5; D possibly corresponds to TRBD1 (6 bases). The CDR3 extends over 14 amino acids. Trimming took off 5 bases at V and 2 bases at J, with 12 bases between the two ends. The germline gives CDR1 MDHEN, CDR2 SYDVKM. CDR3: CASSRDNLQETQYF. The CDR3 coding sequence is TGTGCCAGCAGTCGGGACAACCTGCAAGAGACCCAGTACTTC.

The V call is TRBV10-3, the J call TRBJ1-3; no firm D call. The CDR3 contains 11 residues. The V and J ends lost 3 bases and 7 bases respectively, with 4 bases between them. Germline CDR1 is ENHRY and CDR2 is SYGVKD. The CDR3 spells CAISEWNTIYF. The DNA of the CDR3 is TGTGCCATCAGTGAATGGAACACCATATATTTT.

The chain recombines TRBV11-3 with TRBJ2-5; 13 nucleotides align to TRBD2. The J segment lost 5 bases and the V segment lost 5 bases, leaving 8 bases of the junction unmatched. CDR1 SGHNT and CDR2 YENEEA come from the germline V gene. The CDR3 is made up of 16 amino acids. The CDR3 DNA follows: TGTGCCAGCAGCGCCGGACTAGCGGGAGTGGGGGAGACCCAGTACTTC. Its protein is CASSAGLAGVGETQYF. Full variable domain (rest looked up from reference TRBV11-3 and TRBJ2-5): EAGVVQSPRYKIIEKKQPVAFWCNPISGHNTLYWYLQNLGQGPELLIRYENEEAVDDSQLPKDRFSAERLKGVDSTLKIQPAELGDSAVYLCASSAGLAGVGETQYFGPGTRLLVL.

J is TRBJ1-6 and V is TRBV29-1, with TRBD1 matching over 7 bases. The CDR3 runs 13 residues. V trimming: 6 bases; J trimming: 7 bases; junction bases outside the gene matches: 6. Germline CDR1 reads SQVTM; CDR2 reads ANQGSEA. CDR3 sequence (DNA): TGCAGCGTCAAACCGACAGGGAATTCACCCCTCCACTTT. Residues: CSVKPTGNSPLHF.

This clone was seen a few times. This rearrangement joins TRBV18 to TRBJ2-7; 11 nucleotides line up with TRBD2. CDR1 is KGHSH and CDR2 is LQKENI in the germline V gene. The CDR3 has 15 amino acids. V lost 5 bases and J lost 0; bases outside the gene matches: 3. The DNA for the CDR3 is TGTGCCAGCTCAACTAGCGGGAGTGTCTCCTACGAGCAGTACTTC. It codes for CASSTSGSVSYEQYF.

The chain combines TRBV29-1 with TRBJ2-5; the D gene could be TRBD1 or TRBD2 (5 bases each). V lost 0 bases and J 9 bases, leaving 14 bases between the germline ends. This CDR3 region has 13 residues. Germline V CDR1 and CDR2: SQVTM, ANQGSEA. CDR3 DNA sequence: TGCAGCGTTGAAGATCCCCGGGACGGGGCCCAGTACTTC. The encoded protein is CSVEDPRDGAQYF.

The chain has TRBV5-1 and TRBJ2-1; 8 bases align to TRBD2. Germline trimming cut 0 bases from V and 3 bases from J; bases unmatched to any gene: 8. Germline CDR1 reads SGHRS; CDR2 reads YFSETQ. This CDR3 is built from 17 residues. The CDR3 nucleotides are TGCGCCAGCAGCTTGGTCGCGGGAGGAGGTGACTACAATGAGCAGTTCTTC. Its protein is CASSLVAGGGDYNEQFF.